Shown below are 22 T cell receptor beta chains from a single sample sequenced in a study of T cell repertoires in cytomegalovirus infection. These TCRs are of unknown antigen specificity. TCRdb re-called the reads with MiXCR, one entry per CDR3 protein. The profile shows 110,000 or so distinct CDR3 sequences, roughly 31% of them singletons. The sequencing used CD8+ T cells from cultured PBMCs, collected from culture after CMV antigen stimulation. The source of these receptors is a human donor in good health (CMV status not recorded). Some clones in this sample may be carry-over from other donors' samples.

Worth noting for this clonotype: Just one base apart from a much larger clone, this may be a read error. CDR3 bases: TGTGCCAGCAGTTTAGATTTTCGCAACACCTTC. Translating gives CASSLDFRNTF. The rearrangement joins TRBV12-3 or TRBV12-4 to TRBJ1-2; D not resolved. CDR3 length: 11 residues. V shed 1 base and J shed 12 bases, with 9 bases lying between them.

This sequence joins TRBV2 and TRBJ2-1; weak D call: TRBD1 (6 bases). The CDR3 runs 12 residues. Per the germline V gene, CDR1 is SNHLY and CDR2 is FYNNEI. Trimming removed 7 bases from V and 5 bases from J, with 9 bases in between. CDR3 sequence reads: CASTAGDNEQFF. CDR3 DNA sequence: TGTGCCAGCACGGCAGGGGACAATGAGCAGTTCTTC.

This clonotype was counted only a few times. This sequence joins TRBV4-3 and TRBJ1-2; no definite D call. CDR1 LGHNA and CDR2 YSLEER come from the germline V gene. V lost 0 bases, J lost 4 bases, and 9 bases lay in between. The CDR3 has 14 residues. CDR3 loop: CASSQEQRLYGYTF. As DNA, the CDR3 is TGCGCCAGCAGCCAAGAGCAGCGCCTCTATGGCTACACCTTC.

This clonotype came up a few times. The chain joins TRBV7-2 to TRBJ1-1; D is undetermined. Germline V gene sequence: CDR1 SGHTA, CDR2 FQGNSA. This CDR3 contains 14 residues. V was pared by 8 bases and J by 0 bases, with 13 bases between. CDR3 region: CASGEASVNTEAFF. The CDR3 DNA sequence: TGTGCCAGCGGGGAGGCGTCAGTGAACACTGAAGCTTTCTTT. Together with reference TRBV7-2 and TRBJ1-1, the CDR3 gives the full variable domain: GAGVSQSPSNKVTEKGKDVELRCDPISGHTALYWYRQSLGQGLEFLIYFQGNSAPDKSGLPSDRFSAERTGGSVSTLTIQRTQQEDSAVYLCASGEASVNTEAFFGQGTRLTVV.

This clonotype was seen at least ten times. The rearrangement joins TRBV6-1 to TRBJ2-1; no reliable D call. Per germline, CDR1 MNHNS and CDR2 SASEGT. The CDR3 length is 16 residues. The germline V and J ends were trimmed by 1 base and 16 bases, with 26 bases remaining between them. DNA of the CDR3: TGTGCCAGCAGTGAAGAAGAGAAGGTTGTCTGGATGAAACGATTCTTC. As protein: CASSEEEKVVWMKRFF.

This clonotype came up a few times. This chain links TRBV19 with TRBJ2-2; D perhaps matches TRBD2 (6 bases). Trimming left V 2 bases short and J 5 bases short, with 15 bases between. CDR1 and CDR2 (germline): LNHDA, SQIVND (reference sequence). CDR3 length: 16 residues. CDR3 region: CASSIRETGETGELFF. CDR3 bases: TGTGCCAGTAGTATAAGAGAAACGGGAGAAACCGGGGAGCTGTTTTTT.

Note on this clonotype: Being one base from a much bigger clone, this may be a read error. The J gene is TRBJ2-3, the V gene TRBV7-8; the D call may be TRBD1 or TRBD2 (7 bases each). Trimming stripped 5 bases from V and 2 bases from J, with 11 bases between. The CDR3 is 14 amino acids. Looked up from germline, CDR1 is SGHVS and CDR2 is FQNEAQ. This chain's CDR3 is CASSAGGATDTQYF. As DNA, the CDR3 is TGTGCCAGCAGCGCAGGGGGGGCCACAGATACGCAGTATTTT.

The table lists this clonotype with many counts. The CDR3 loop reads CASSFWTNQETQYF. CDR3 nucleotides: TGTGCCAGCAGTTTTTGGACGAACCAAGAGACCCAGTACTTC. V usage is TRBV28 and J usage is TRBJ2-5; D not resolved. With 3 bases removed from V and 0 bases from J, the gap between germline ends came to 8 bases. The CDR3 totals 14 residues. The germline V gene has CDR1 MDHEN and CDR2 SYDVKM. The full variable domain, its missing parts supplied by reference TRBV28 and TRBJ2-5, is DVKVTQSSRYLVKRTGEKVFLECVQDMDHENMFWYRQDPGLGLRLIYFSYDVKMKEKGDIPEGYSVSREKKERFSLILESASTNQTSMYLCASSFWTNQETQYFGPGTRLLVL.

The V gene is TRBV12-3 or TRBV12-4, the J gene TRBJ1-2; D is unclear. Between the trimmed V and J ends, which lost 10 bases and 4 bases, there was a span of 19 bases. The CDR3 length is 14 residues. The CDR3 nucleotides are TGTGCCACTAAACCGGGGTTCCTCAGCTATGGCTACACCTTC. Protein sequence: CATKPGFLSYGYTF.

This clonotype was detected a few times. As DNA, the CDR3 is TGTGCCAGCAGTTACTCGCTTGGGACAGGGAACGATGAGCAGTTCTTC. This encodes CASSYSLGTGNDEQFF. This chain uses TRBV6-6 with TRBJ2-1, with 9 bases matching TRBD1. The CDR3 consists of 16 residues. V lost 0 bases to trimming and J lost 8 bases; unmatched junction nucleotides: 8. The germline gives CDR1 MNHNY, CDR2 SVGAGI (reference sequence).

There are many counts of this clonotype. The chain couples TRBV7-2 to TRBJ2-3; 8 bases align to TRBD1. Germline CDR1 reads SGHTA; CDR2 reads FQGNSA. The CDR3 has 12 amino acids. With V trimmed by 3 bases and J by 11 bases, 4 bases remained unmatched. The CDR3 here is CASSLQGTGQYF. CDR3 DNA: TGTGCCAGCAGCTTGCAGGGGACAGGGCAGTATTTT.

This clonotype was seen a handful of times. The genes are TRBV6-5 and TRBJ2-1; weak D call: TRBD1 (6 bases). V gave up 3 bases and J gave up 0 bases, with 9 bases separating them. The germline V gene encodes CDR1 MNHEY and CDR2 SVGAGI. This CDR3 is 15 amino acids long. CDR3 nucleotide sequence: TGTGCCAGCAGTTATAGGGGGACCTCCTACAATGAGCAGTTCTTC. Translated: CASSYRGTSYNEQFF.

In its sample, this clonotype was seen a few times. The chain carries TRBV28 and TRBJ2-7; 10 bases are a match to TRBD2. The J segment lost 1 base and the V segment lost 3 bases, leaving 9 bases of the junction unmatched. The germline CDR1 and CDR2 sequences are MDHEN and SYDVKM. The CDR3 length is 17 residues. CDR3 DNA: TGTGCCAGCAGTTTCGGTCTAGCGGGGGCCTTTTCCTACGAGCAGTACTTC. Translating gives CASSFGLAGAFSYEQYF.

In this sample, this clonotype turned up a few times. The V call is TRBV7-9, the J call TRBJ2-7; D unclear. Germline V gene sequence: CDR1 SEHNR, CDR2 FQNEAQ (reference sequence). This CDR3 comprises 11 residues. V lost 4 bases to trimming and J lost 6 bases, with 7 bases between them. The CDR3: CASSSPPEQYF. The CDR3 DNA reads TGTGCCAGCAGCTCCCCCCCCGAGCAGTACTTC.

The chain recombines TRBV5-1 with TRBJ2-2; D may be TRBD1 (6 bases). Per the germline V gene, CDR1 is SGHRS and CDR2 is YFSETQ. The CDR3 totals 16 residues. V lost 6 bases and J lost 1, with 16 bases in between. CDR3 nucleotides: TGCGCCAGCACCTCAGCGGCAGGGGTGAACACCGGGGAGCTGTTTTTT. Protein: CASTSAAGVNTGELFF. The entire variable domain, with the rest obtained from reference TRBV5-1 and TRBJ2-2, is as follows: KAGVTQTPRYLIKTRGQQVTLSCSPISGHRSVSWYQQTPGQGLQFLFEYFSETQRNKGNFPGRFSGRQFSNSRSEMNVSTLELGDSALYLCASTSAAGVNTGELFFGEGSRLTVL.

This clonotype has just a few counts. The rearrangement uses TRBV19 and TRBJ1-4; 11 nucleotides match TRBD1. Germline V gene data show CDR1 as LNHDA and CDR2 as SQIVND (reference sequence). The V gene end was trimmed by 5 bases and the J gene end by 6 bases; junction bases not matched to a gene: 8. This CDR3 has 16 amino acids. CDR3 in DNA: TGTGCCAGTAGTCTCTATCCGGGACAGGGGGATGAAAAACTGTTTTTT. Its protein product is CASSLYPGQGDEKLFF.

The chain couples TRBV6-5 to TRBJ1-4; D is perhaps TRBD1 (5 bases). This CDR3 has 13 amino acids. The V gene's germline CDR1 is MNHEY and CDR2 SVGAGI. The V gene lost 2 bases and the J gene lost 7 bases, with 8 bases spanning the gap. This chain's CDR3 is CASSYGGGEKLFF. The CDR3 nucleotides read TGTGCCAGCAGTTACGGGGGAGGTGAAAAACTGTTTTTT.

This clonotype occurred many times. The chain recombines TRBV7-2 with TRBJ2-1; 9 bases agree with TRBD1. V lost 1 base and J lost 9; bases outside the gene matches: 7. This CDR3 has 15 residues. Germline CDR1 is SGHTA and CDR2 is FQGNSA. The CDR3 is CASSLGDRVYGEQFF. The CDR3 DNA follows: TGTGCCAGCAGCTTAGGGGACAGGGTGTACGGTGAGCAGTTCTTC.

J is TRBJ2-1 and V is TRBV4-3; D assignment may be TRBD1 or TRBD2 (5 bases each). Looked up from germline, CDR1 is LGHNA and CDR2 is YSLEER. The CDR3 extends over 17 amino acids. The V end lost 0 bases, the J end lost 9 bases, and 21 bases lay between the germline ends. The CDR3: CASSQDPPRGPKTEQFF. The CDR3 nucleotides are TGCGCCAGCAGCCAAGATCCACCTCGGGGCCCGAAAACTGAGCAGTTCTTC.

The chain uses TRBV12-3 or TRBV12-4 and TRBJ2-5, with a possible D match to TRBD2 (7 bases). The V end was cut by 7 bases, the J end by 4 bases, with 22 bases between. This CDR3 region has 16 residues. The CDR3 DNA follows: TGTGCCAGCACCTTAAATTGGGGGGGGCTGGGAGAGACCCAGTACTTC. This translates into CASTLNWGGLGETQYF.

This clonotype occurred a few times. The chain combines TRBV4-1 with TRBJ2-7; the match to TRBD1 covers 11 bases. Germline V gives CDR1 MGHRA, CDR2 YSYEKL. The trim removed 1 base at V and 2 bases at J, leaving 1 base unmatched. This CDR3 has 15 amino acids. The CDR3 loop reads CASSQGDRGAYEQYF. Written as DNA, the CDR3 is TGCGCCAGCAGCCAAGGGGACAGGGGGGCCTACGAGCAGTACTTC.

This clonotype has at least ten counts. This chain joins TRBV7-2 and TRBJ2-7; 16 nucleotides align to TRBD2. Trimming cost V 4 bases and J 4 bases; bases outside gene matches: 1. The germline CDR1 and CDR2 sequences are SGHTA and FQGNSA. The CDR3 totals 15 residues. CDR3 residues: CASSSGLAGGYEQYF. The CDR3, as DNA: TGTGCCAGCAGCTCGGGACTAGCGGGGGGGTACGAGCAGTACTTC.